Listed here are 32 T cell receptor beta chains from one sample, sequenced in a study of blood T cell repertoires in COVID-19. Assay used: immunoSEQ multiplex PCR; TCRdb lists only in-frame clones, some missing. The data contain roughly 250,000 clones, over 80% of them singletons. Sequenced sample: peripheral blood. The receptors shown here come from a woman in her thirties or forties with acute or convalescent COVID-19.

The chain is built from TRBV3-1 (or the pseudogene TRBV3-2) and TRBJ1-4; D uncertain. Deletions cut 8 bases from V and 0 bases from J, with 16 bases between. This CDR3 has 16 amino acids. The germline gives CDR1 LGHDT, CDR2 YNNKEL (reference sequence). CDR3 DNA sequence: TGTGCCAGCGGTAGCGCAGGCTTCACAACTAATGAAAAACTGTTTTTT. Encoded protein: CASGSAGFTTNEKLFF.

The chain employs TRBV19 and TRBJ2-5, with D possibly matching TRBD1 (6 bases). V shed 6 bases and J shed 2 bases, with 10 bases lying between them. Germline lookup yields CDR1 LNHDA and CDR2 SQIVND (reference sequence). There are 13 residues in the CDR3. CDR3 loop: CASRNRVQETQYF. The DNA for the CDR3 is TGTGCCAGTAGGAACAGGGTACAAGAGACCCAGTACTTC.

The V and J genes are TRBV6-5 and TRBJ2-7, with D maybe TRBD1 (6 bases). The germline V gene encodes CDR1 MNHEY and CDR2 SVGAGI. This CDR3 is built from 14 residues. V dropped 6 bases and J dropped 1 base, with 13 bases sitting between them. This CDR3 reads CASRPGTPSYEQYV. The CDR3 nucleotides read TGTGCCAGCAGGCCCGGGACACCTTCCTACGAGCAGTACGTC.

The chain employs TRBV27 and TRBJ2-1; possibly TRBD1 for D (5 bases). The V and J ends lost 4 bases and 4 bases respectively, with 11 bases between them. This CDR3 spans 14 amino acids. Germline V gives CDR1 MNHEY, CDR2 SMNVEV (reference sequence). The CDR3 DNA sequence: TGTGCCAGCAGTTCCCTTGACAGATACAATGAGCAGTTCTTC. Residues: CASSSLDRYNEQFF.

The rearrangement links TRBV5-1 to TRBJ2-2; D gene uncertain. Germline loops: CDR1 SGHRS, CDR2 YFSETQ. The CDR3 is 11 amino acids. V dropped 7 bases and J dropped 3 bases, with 4 bases sitting between them. CDR3 nucleotides: TGCGCCAGCCAGGACACCGGGGAGCTGTTTTTT. Translated, it gives CASQDTGELFF.

This chain connects TRBV29-1 to TRBJ2-7; 10 bases match TRBD1. The V segment lost 6 bases and the J segment 5 bases; nucleotides outside the gene matches: 10. Germline V gene data show CDR1 as SQVTM and CDR2 as ANQGSEA. The CDR3 is made up of 14 amino acids. CDR3 in DNA: TGCAGCGTCGCTACCGGGACAGGGGCCCACGAGCAGTACGTC. Residues: CSVATGTGAHEQYV.

In this sample, this clone turned up once. The chain carries TRBV7-2 and TRBJ2-1, with D unclear. Between the trimmed V and J ends, which lost 3 bases and 8 bases, there was a span of 11 bases. Germline V gene sequence: CDR1 SGHTA, CDR2 FQGNSA. The CDR3 totals 13 residues. The CDR3 is CASSFHRGDEQFF. CDR3 bases: TGTGCCAGCAGCTTCCATAGAGGAGATGAGCAGTTCTTC.

V is TRBV11-3 and J is TRBJ2-1; 7 nucleotides agree with TRBD1. V shed 3 bases, J shed 4 bases, and the junction held 6 bases outside the gene matches. The CDR3 consists of 15 residues. The germline V gene has CDR1 SGHNT and CDR2 YENEEA. CDR3 sequence: CASSLGQRKYNEQFF. CDR3 DNA: TGTGCCAGCAGCTTGGGACAGCGAAAGTACAATGAGCAGTTCTTC.

This clone was observed a single time. CDR3 residues: CASCDGVGRGLYEQYV. The CDR3 nucleotides are TGTGCCAGCTGTGATGGGGTGGGGCGGGGACTCTACGAGCAGTACGTC. The V call is TRBV6-1, the J call TRBJ2-7; a weak D match, TRBD2 (6 bases). The CDR3 consists of 16 residues. The germline CDR1 and CDR2 sequences are MNHNS and SASEGT.

The V call is TRBV30, the J call TRBJ1-2; 9 bases are shared with TRBD1. Germline V gene data show CDR1 as GTSNPN and CDR2 as SVGIG (reference sequence). The V and J ends lost 4 bases and 4 bases, in that order; junction bases with no gene match: 4. The CDR3 has 13 residues. The CDR3 reads CAWNRGRGYGYTF. DNA for the CDR3: TGTGCCTGGAACAGGGGGCGCGGCTATGGCTACACCTTC.

The chain has TRBV27 and TRBJ1-6; D is ambiguous. Trimming removed 6 bases from V and 5 bases from J, with 14 bases in between. Germline CDR1 reads MNHEY; CDR2 reads SMNVEV (reference sequence). CDR3 length: 15 residues. CDR3: CASRNAAYHNSPLHF. The DNA of the CDR3 is TGTGCCAGCAGAAATGCAGCGTATCATAATTCACCCCTCCACTTT.

The chain links TRBV3-1 (or the pseudogene TRBV3-2) to TRBJ1-1; D might be TRBD1 (6 bases). This CDR3 is 14 amino acids long. Trimming removed 0 bases from V and 4 bases from J, with 9 bases in between. Looked up from germline, CDR1 is LGHDT and CDR2 is YNNKEL (reference sequence). The DNA for the CDR3 is TGTGCCAGCAGCCAAGAGGGGACAATCACTGAAGCTTTCTTT. It encodes CASSQEGTITEAFF.

The genes are TRBV7-3 and TRBJ1-2; tentative D call: TRBD1 (5 bases). Between the trimmed V and J ends, which lost 5 bases and 2 bases, there was a span of 18 bases. The germline V gene encodes CDR1 SGHTA and CDR2 FQGTGA. The CDR3 runs 16 residues. The CDR3 DNA is TGTGCCAGCAGCATTAGGGGAGGAGGAGGGAACTATGGCTACACCTTC. This encodes CASSIRGGGGNYGYTF.

The V call is TRBV9, the J call TRBJ1-2; TRBD1 might be the D (5 bases). The CDR3 covers 15 residues. V dropped 0 bases and J dropped 4 bases, with 13 bases sitting between them. Germline loops: CDR1 SGDLS, CDR2 YYNGEE. CDR3 protein: CASSVEQQRGYGYTF. The CDR3 DNA is TGTGCCAGCAGCGTAGAACAGCAAAGGGGCTATGGCTACACCTTC.

The V gene is TRBV21-1, the J gene TRBJ1-1. TRBV21-1 is designated a pseudogene. The CDR3 is 17 residues long. The CDR3 DNA reads as TGTGCCAGCAGCAAAGATGGGAGGGGGGCCGAGAACACTGAAGCTTTCTTT. Translated, it gives CASSKDGRGAENTEAFF.

The V and J genes are TRBV2 and TRBJ1-2; no clear D. Germline assignment: CDR1 SNHLY and CDR2 FYNNEI. The CDR3 sequence is 11 residues long. With 5 bases removed from V and 7 bases from J, the gap between germline ends came to 8 bases. The CDR3 nucleotides are TGTGCCAGCAGTATATTCAGTGGCTACACCTTC. Residues: CASSIFSGYTF.

This chain links TRBV29-1 with TRBJ1-1; 7 bases fit TRBD1. Unmatched junction bases numbered 14, after V lost 6 bases and J lost 1 base. The CDR3 loop spans 16 amino acids. The germline CDR1 and CDR2 sequences are SQVTM and ANQGSEA. In DNA, the CDR3 is TGCAGCGTGGGAAGGGTAGGGGGCGCAGAGAACACTGAAGCTTTCTTT. It encodes CSVGRVGGAENTEAFF.

The J gene is TRBJ1-4, the V gene TRBV7-6, with D uncertain. V dropped 2 bases and J dropped 1 base, with 8 bases sitting between them. This CDR3 is built from 15 residues. Germline values: CDR1 SGHVS, CDR2 FNYEAQ. CDR3 in amino acids: CASSLNAGTNEKLFF. The DNA of the CDR3 is TGTGCCAGCAGCTTAAATGCCGGAACTAATGAAAAACTGTTTTTT. The complete variable domain, with remaining parts taken from reference TRBV7-6 and TRBJ1-4, reads GAGVSQSPRYKVTKRGQDVALRCDPISGHVSLYWYRQALGQGPEFLTYFNYEAQQDKSGLPNDRFSAERPEGSISTLTIQRTEQRDSAMYRCASSLNAGTNEKLFFGSGTQLSVL.

The CDR3 DNA sequence: TGTGCCAGCAGTTCAAGCCTCGGGGAGGGCGGCTACACCTTC. This gives the protein CASSSSLGEGGYTF. J is TRBJ1-2 and V is TRBV2, with D unclear. Trimming cost V 5 bases and J 8 bases, with 18 bases left between them. The length of the CDR3 is 14 residues. Germline lookup yields CDR1 SNHLY and CDR2 FYNNEI.

The rearrangement uses TRBV6-2 or TRBV6-3 and TRBJ1-5; D remains unclear. The CDR3 runs to 15 residues. The V gene's germline CDR1 is MNHEY and CDR2 SVGEGT. Trimming pared 2 bases from V and 2 bases from J, leaving 10 bases between. CDR3 in amino acids: CASSYGGSGNQPQHF. CDR3 nucleotide sequence: TGTGCCAGCAGTTACGGCGGCAGCGGCAATCAGCCCCAGCATTTT.

The chain combines TRBV5-6 with TRBJ2-5, with 10 bases fitting TRBD1. V lost 0 bases and J lost 4; bases outside the gene matches: 3. From germline, CDR1 is SGHDT and CDR2 YYEEEE. The CDR3 has 15 residues. CDR3: CASSLVGTGVETQYF. The CDR3 bases are TGTGCCAGCAGCTTGGTTGGGACAGGGGTAGAGACCCAGTACTTC.

Points on this clone: One end of the junction fails to match germline, which may point to a read error. This rearrangement joins TRBV25-1 to TRBJ2-1; D not resolved. The CDR3 spans 11 residues. Germline V gene lookup returns CDR1 MGHDK and CDR2 SYGVNS. The CDR3 is CASTSSNEQFF. The CDR3 DNA follows: TGTGCCAGCACGTCCTCCAATGAGCAGTTCTTC.

The table lists this clone with a count of one. The rearrangement joins TRBV6-2 or TRBV6-3 to TRBJ2-1, with 9 bases matching TRBD2. V was pared by 4 bases and J by 10 bases, with 11 bases of the junction left unmatched. CDR3 length equals 15 residues. CDR1 MNHEY and CDR2 SVGEGT come from the germline V gene. DNA for the CDR3: TGTGCCAGCAGTTGGAAGCGGGGGGACCTCAGCGAGCAGTTCTTC. Its translation is CASSWKRGDLSEQFF.

The V and J genes are TRBV2 and TRBJ2-3, with a tentative D call TRBD2 (6 bases). V lost 11 bases, J lost 0 bases, and 18 bases lay in between. This CDR3 contains 15 residues. Germline V gene sequence: CDR1 SNHLY, CDR2 FYNNEI. This chain's CDR3 is CAGRGGTASTDTQYF. CDR3 nucleotide sequence: TGTGCCGGACGAGGAGGGACCGCTAGCACAGATACGCAGTATTTT.

This sequence joins TRBV4-1 and TRBJ2-2; possibly TRBD1 for D (5 bases). CDR1 is MGHRA and CDR2 is YSYEKL in the germline V gene. V lost 1 base and J 1 base, leaving 13 bases between the germline ends. CDR3 length equals 17 residues. CDR3 nucleotides: TGCGCCAGCAGCCAAGTGATTCGGCAGGGGAACACCGGGGAGCTGTTTTTT. This gives the protein CASSQVIRQGNTGELFF.

The J gene is TRBJ2-2, the V gene TRBV19; TRBD2 agrees at 12 bases. The CDR3 has 17 amino acids. In germline, CDR1 is LNHDA, CDR2 SQIVND (reference sequence). Trimming took 3 bases from V and 1 from J; bases not matched to a gene: 3. The CDR3 DNA reads as TGTGCCAGTAGTATTCCTAGCGGGGGGGTGAACACCGGGGAGCTGTTTTTT. Protein: CASSIPSGGVNTGELFF. The whole variable domain, remainder taken from reference TRBV19 and TRBJ2-2, is DGGITQSPKYLFRKEGQNVTLSCEQNLNHDAMYWYRQDPGQGLRLIYYSQIVNDFQKGDIAEGYSVSREKKESFPLTVTSAQKNPTAFYLCASSIPSGGVNTGELFFGEGSRLTVL.

The chain has TRBV9 and TRBJ1-5; 11 nucleotides agree with TRBD1. The CDR3 has 15 residues. J lost 7 bases, V lost 4 bases, and 7 bases had no gene match. The germline V gene has CDR1 SGDLS and CDR2 YYNGEE. CDR3 nucleotides: TGTGCCAGCAGCCCCGGGACAGGGGGGGGACAGCCCCAGCATTTT. It is translated as CASSPGTGGGQPQHF. The full variable domain, rest sourced from reference TRBV9 and TRBJ1-5, is DSGVTQTPKHLITATGQRVTLRCSPRSGDLSVYWYQQSLDQGLQFLIQYYNGEERAKGNILERFSAQQFPDLHSELNLSSLELGDSALYFCASSPGTGGGQPQHFGDGTRLSIL.

As regards this clone: One junction end disagrees with the germline gene, perhaps due to a read error. The chain employs TRBV11-2 and TRBJ1-2, with 10 nucleotides matching TRBD1. Germline-derived CDR1 and CDR2 are SGHAT and FQNNGV. The CDR3 sequence is 14 residues long. In DNA, the CDR3 is TGTGCCAGCAGCCTAGACAGGGGGCTTTCTGGCTACACCTTC. As protein: CASSLDRGLSGYTF.

The chain is built from TRBV29-1 and TRBJ2-1, with TRBD1 identical over 7 bases. From germline, CDR1 is SQVTM and CDR2 ANQGSEA. This CDR3 is 12 amino acids long. J gave up 9 bases and V 7 bases, and 9 bases lay outside the gene matches. CDR3 sequence: CSGETGIGEQFF. The CDR3 DNA sequence: TGCAGCGGAGAGACAGGGATCGGTGAGCAGTTCTTC.

The chain employs TRBV5-1 and TRBJ1-6, with TRBD1 identical over 11 bases. The ends lost 4 bases at V and 5 bases at J; junction bases unmatched: 8. This CDR3 has 17 residues. Germline CDR1 is SGHRS and CDR2 is YFSETQ. CDR3 sequence: CASSRGQGVNHNSPLHF. The CDR3 DNA follows: TGCGCCAGCAGCAGGGGACAGGGGGTAAATCATAATTCACCCCTCCACTTT.

The CDR3, as DNA: TGTGCCAGCAGCGACGGACAAACTGACAATCAGCCCCAGCATTTT. Its translation is CASSDGQTDNQPQHF. This chain joins TRBV9 and TRBJ1-5, with a tentative D call TRBD1 (5 bases). CDR3 size: 15 residues. The germline CDR1 and CDR2 sequences are SGDLS and YYNGEE. Trimming stripped 3 bases from V and 3 bases from J, with 13 bases between.

A few counts support this clone. Other nucleotide sequences in the sample specify the same CDR3. J is TRBJ1-2 and V is TRBV5-1; 8 nucleotides align to TRBD1. The length of the CDR3 is 13 residues. With V trimmed by 2 bases and J by 7 bases, 4 bases remained unmatched. Germline V gene sequence: CDR1 SGHRS, CDR2 YFSETQ. The chain's CDR3 is CASSLGQGGGYTF. The CDR3 DNA follows: TGCGCCAGCAGCTTAGGACAGGGAGGTGGCTACACCTTC.